This TCR beta chain was sequenced during a study of early T cells in non-severe SARS-CoV-2 infection. CDR1 is SGHAT, CDR2 FQNNGV, per germline. Germline trimming cut 1 base from V and 6 bases from J; bases unmatched to any gene: 5. CDR3 length equals 15 residues. TCRdb analysed the 5' RACE reads with MiXCR anew, one entry per CDR3 protein. The sample holds 60,000 to 85,000 distinct CDR3 sequences, about 14% seen once. This sequence was found in an adult who was a healthcare worker with PCR-confirmed SARS-CoV-2 infection or an uninfected control (not recorded which). The sequenced material came from whole blood. V and J are TRBV11-2 and TRBJ2-2, with 7 positions matching TRBD1. As DNA, the CDR3 is TGTGCCAGCAGCTTAGCGGGGACAGCGCCCGGGGAGCTGTTTTTT. Translation: CASSLAGTAPGELFF.